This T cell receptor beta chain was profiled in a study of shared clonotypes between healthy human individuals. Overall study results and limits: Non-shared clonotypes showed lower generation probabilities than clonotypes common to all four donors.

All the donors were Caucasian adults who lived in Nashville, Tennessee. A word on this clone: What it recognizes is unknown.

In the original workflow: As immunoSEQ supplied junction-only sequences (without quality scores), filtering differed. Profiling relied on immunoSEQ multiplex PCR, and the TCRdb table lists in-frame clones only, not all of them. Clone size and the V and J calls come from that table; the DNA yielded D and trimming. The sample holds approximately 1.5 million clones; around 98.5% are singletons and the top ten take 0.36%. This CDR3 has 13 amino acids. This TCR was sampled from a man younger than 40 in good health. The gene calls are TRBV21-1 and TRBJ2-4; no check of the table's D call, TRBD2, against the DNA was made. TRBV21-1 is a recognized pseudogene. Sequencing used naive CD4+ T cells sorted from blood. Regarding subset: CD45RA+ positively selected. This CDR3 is CASSNGRRNIQYF. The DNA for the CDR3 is TGTGCCAGCAGCAATGGCAGGAGGAACATTCAGTACTTC.